This T cell receptor (beta chain) is from a study of cytomegalovirus exposure and HLA in healthy donors. Study observations and caveats: In a later analysis, at a false discovery rate of 0.05, 15,000 to 20,000 TCR beta sequences matched HLA alleles. Associated with cytomegalovirus, according to the listing, were around 170 TCR beta chains.

The primer mix had 60 Vbeta and 13 Jbeta primers. Data came from immunoSEQ multiplex PCR; TCRdb stores just in-frame clones and leaves some out. The table includes about 85,000 clones, about 72% detected once. This clone was counted between two and nine times. Its matching antigen is unknown. V lost 6 bases, J lost 3 bases, and 7 bases stayed unmatched. The CDR3 spans 15 residues. Germline CDR1 WSHSY, CDR2 SAAADI. The specimen was PBMCs. The gene calls are TRBV10-2 and TRBJ2-2, with 7 positions matching TRBD1. This clonotype was obtained from a young man in good health and CMV-seronegative. The CDR3 DNA is TGCGCCAGCAGCGAACAGGGACAGTACACCGGGGAGCTGTTTTTT. Protein product: CASSEQGQYTGELFF.